A selection of T cell receptor beta chains follows, all from one sample in a study of blood T cells in healthy people across ages. TCRdb independently ran MiXCR on the 5' RACE reads; one entry per CDR3 protein. The sample gives about 800,000 distinct CDR3 sequences, around 25% of which show up once; approximately 4% is in the top ten. The sample also formed part of further work on T cells of mothers and their children.

The sample comprised blood. These receptors were collected from a boy under 18 in good health. The CDR3 runs from the conserved cysteine through the conserved F or W.

>TRBJ2-3|TRBV20-1
CSADQEGGTPVGGTDTQYF
>TRBJ1-1|TRBV24-1
CATSDRVQGRTEAFF
>NA|TRBV27
CASSSKGYEQYF
>TRBJ2-3|TRBV9
CASTKARLAGEGGTDTQYF
>TRBJ2-5|TRBV5-1
CASSGTGFGETQYF
>TRBJ1-2|TRBV18
CASSGLSGYTF
>TRBJ2-4|TRBV6-2/TRBV6-3
CASSTGQTIAKNIQYF
>NA|TRBV2
CASSETQAYEQFF
>TRBJ2-7|TRBV28
CASSLVYRDSYEQYF
>TRBJ1-1|TRBV6-5
CASSRDREAFF
>TRBJ2-5|TRBV4-2
CASSQAWTGAQETQYF
>NA|TRBV27
CASSTTPGQGYRGEQYF
>TRBJ2-5|TRBV12-3/TRBV12-4
CASSLVGAGQETQYF
>TRBJ2-1|TRBV15
CATSRQILYNEQFF
>NA|TRBV7-9
CASSLESRGNEQFF
>TRBJ2-7|TRBV28
CASSFGTGRAPEQYF
>TRBJ1-1|TRBV5-1
CASSLRVWTGNTEAFF
>TRBJ2-5|TRBV9
CASSGPQGAIQETQYF
>TRBJ1-4|TRBV20-1
CSATKTQSGSEKPFF
>TRBJ1-2|TRBV28
CASSSTGQGATLGGYTF
>TRBJ2-7|TRBV28
CASSLFGGNYEQYF
>TRBJ1-3|TRBV28
CATRWGATGNTIYF
>TRBJ2-5|TRBV2
CASRRGSGVETQYF
>TRBJ2-7|TRBV4-1
CASIPRAGLPYERYF
>TRBJ1-1|TRBV7-6
CASSAGSNTEAFF
>TRBJ1-4|TRBV28
CASSWPTGGNEKLFF
>TRBJ1-1|TRBV19
CASSVGQGHTEAFF
>TRBJ2-3|TRBV4-3
CASSQEREATDTQYF
>TRBJ1-2|TRBV7-9
CASSLATSGNYGYTF
>TRBJ2-4|TRBV5-6
CASSRRDIAKNIQYF
>TRBJ2-1|TRBV12-3/TRBV12-4
CASSSWTTYNEQFF
>TRBJ2-7|TRBV28
CASRKGQGGEQYF
>TRBJ2-3|TRBV5-1
CASGTSGSTSTDTQYF
>TRBJ2-1|TRBV6-1
CASSGSRGISYNEQFF
>TRBJ2-5|TRBV6-2/TRBV6-3
CASSPGLAGNQETQYF
>TRBJ2-5|TRBV7-2
CASSLSWGSQETQYF
>TRBJ2-7|TRBV6-2/TRBV6-3
CASSYWGLAEQYF
>TRBJ1-1|TRBV29-1
CSVAMLMNTEAFF
>TRBJ1-1|TRBV7-9
CASSLGRTVNTEAFF
>TRBJ1-2|TRBV29-1
CSVRQGDGYTF
>TRBJ2-1|TRBV4-1
CASSQDVPPYNEQFF
>TRBJ2-1|TRBV24-1
CATSDPGDVDEQFF
>TRBJ2-5|TRBV21-1
CASRPVGGQETQYF
>TRBJ1-5|TRBV20-1
CSASPTGSQPQHF
>TRBJ2-1|TRBV14
CASSWWDSYNEQFF
>TRBJ1-1|TRBV6-5
CASSLTGGVGTEAFF
>TRBJ1-6|TRBV5-4
CASSLGPPGQLPSSPLHF
>TRBJ1-2|TRBV7-2
CASSWAGGLDGYTF
>TRBJ2-5|TRBV4-3
CASSQRPRGPETQYF
>TRBJ2-7|TRBV4-3
CASSQDWQGGYEQYF
>TRBJ1-5|TRBV7-9
CASSFYQGLDQPQHF
>TRBJ2-4|TRBV19
CASSIDGTGGLTKNIQYF
>TRBJ1-5|TRBV10-3
CAISDVYAGPQHF
>TRBJ2-3|TRBV29-1
CSVEGGGAGTDTQYF
>TRBJ1-1|TRBV6-2/TRBV6-3
CASRRQGAYTEAFF